This T cell receptor (beta chain) stems from a study of cytomegalovirus exposure and HLA in healthy donors. Whole-study findings and limits: TCR beta V- and J-gene trimming, according to a later analysis, was linked to a missense DCLRE1C variant.

The sample holds a few counts of this clone. Its antigen is unidentified. The PCR had 60 Vbeta and 13 Jbeta primers. Profiled with immunoSEQ multiplex PCR; TCRdb holds only in-frame clones, not every one. The sample has 70,000 to 95,000 clones, about 75% seen once. CDR1 is MGHRA, CDR2 YSYEKL, per germline. Trimming left V 3 bases short and J 2 bases short, with 12 bases between. The CDR3 is 15 amino acids. This rearrangement joins TRBV4-1 to TRBJ2-3, with D tentatively TRBD2 (5 bases). This sequence originates from a man aged 30 to 45 in good health and CMV-seropositive. Source material: PBMCs. The CDR3 loop is CASSQRPDYTDTQYF. The CDR3, as DNA: TGCGCCAGCAGCCAGCGCCCAGACTACACAGATACGCAGTATTTT.